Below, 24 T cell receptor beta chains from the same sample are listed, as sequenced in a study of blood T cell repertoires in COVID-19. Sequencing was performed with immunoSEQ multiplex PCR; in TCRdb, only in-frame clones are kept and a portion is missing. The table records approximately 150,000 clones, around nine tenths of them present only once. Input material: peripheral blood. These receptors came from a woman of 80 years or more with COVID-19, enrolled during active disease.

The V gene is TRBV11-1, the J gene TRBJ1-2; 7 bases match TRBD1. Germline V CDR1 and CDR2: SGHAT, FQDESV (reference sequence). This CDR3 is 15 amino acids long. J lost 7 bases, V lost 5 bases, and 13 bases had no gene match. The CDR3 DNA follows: TGTGCCAGCAGCCTGGACTCAGGGGGGTTCTTTGGCTACACCTTC. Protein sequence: CASSLDSGGFFGYTF.

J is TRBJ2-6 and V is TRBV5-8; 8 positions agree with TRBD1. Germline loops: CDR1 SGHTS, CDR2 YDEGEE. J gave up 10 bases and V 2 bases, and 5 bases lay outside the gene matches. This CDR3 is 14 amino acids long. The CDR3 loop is CASSLSGQGNVLTF. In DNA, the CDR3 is TGTGCCAGCAGCTTAAGTGGACAGGGTAACGTCCTGACTTTC.

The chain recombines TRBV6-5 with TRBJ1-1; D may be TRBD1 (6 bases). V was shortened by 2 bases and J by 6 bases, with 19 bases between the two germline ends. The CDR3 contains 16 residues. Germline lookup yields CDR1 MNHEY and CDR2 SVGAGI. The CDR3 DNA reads TGTGCCAGCAGTTACACATTACAGGGTGTAGGGCCTGAAGCTTTCTTT. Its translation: CASSYTLQGVGPEAFF.

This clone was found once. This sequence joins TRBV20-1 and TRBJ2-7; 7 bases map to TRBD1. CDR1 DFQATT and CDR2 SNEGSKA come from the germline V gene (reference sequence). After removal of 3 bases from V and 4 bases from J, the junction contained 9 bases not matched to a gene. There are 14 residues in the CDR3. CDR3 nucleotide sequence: TGCAGTGCTAGTCTAACTCGACAGGGTTACGAGCAGTACTTC. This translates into CSASLTRQGYEQYF.

The CDR3 nucleotides read TGTGCCAGCAGCCCCAGAAGACAGGGAAGCACTGAAGCTTTCTTT. Its translation is CASSPRRQGSTEAFF. The V call is TRBV3-1 (or the pseudogene TRBV3-2), the J call TRBJ1-1, with 7 nucleotides matching TRBD1. The CDR3 has 15 residues. The junction had 9 bases not matched to a gene; V was cut back by 4 bases and J by 4 bases. The germline V gene has CDR1 LGHDT and CDR2 YNNKEL (reference sequence).

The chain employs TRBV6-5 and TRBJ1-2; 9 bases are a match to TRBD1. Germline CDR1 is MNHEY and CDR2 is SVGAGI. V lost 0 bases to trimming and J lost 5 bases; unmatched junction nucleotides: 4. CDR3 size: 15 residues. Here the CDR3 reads CASSYSTGGGYGYTF. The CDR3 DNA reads TGTGCCAGCAGTTACTCGACAGGGGGTGGGTATGGCTACACCTTC.

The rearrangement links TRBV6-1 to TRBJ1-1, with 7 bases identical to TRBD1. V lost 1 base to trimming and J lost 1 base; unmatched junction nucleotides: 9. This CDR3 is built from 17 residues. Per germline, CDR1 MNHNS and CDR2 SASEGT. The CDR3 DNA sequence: TGTGCCAGCAGTGAAGTTGTAAAGGGGGCCGGGAACACTGAAGCTTTCTTT. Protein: CASSEVVKGAGNTEAFF.

Written as DNA, the CDR3 is TGTGCCAGCAGCTTAGAAAGGACTAGTAACAATGAGCAGTTCTTC. Translated, it gives CASSLERTSNNEQFF. The chain recombines TRBV7-2 with TRBJ2-1; 7 nucleotides agree with TRBD2. The CDR3 runs to 15 residues. Germline loops: CDR1 SGHTA, CDR2 FQGNSA. Trimming at V came to 1 base and at J to 5 bases, leaving 5 bases not matched to a gene.

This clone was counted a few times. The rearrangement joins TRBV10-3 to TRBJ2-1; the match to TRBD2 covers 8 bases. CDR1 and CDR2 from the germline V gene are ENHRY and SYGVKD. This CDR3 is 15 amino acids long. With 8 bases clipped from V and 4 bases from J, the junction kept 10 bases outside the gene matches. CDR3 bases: TGTGCCATCTCGAAAGGTAGCGGGGTTTACAATGAGCAGTTCTTC. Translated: CAISKGSGVYNEQFF.

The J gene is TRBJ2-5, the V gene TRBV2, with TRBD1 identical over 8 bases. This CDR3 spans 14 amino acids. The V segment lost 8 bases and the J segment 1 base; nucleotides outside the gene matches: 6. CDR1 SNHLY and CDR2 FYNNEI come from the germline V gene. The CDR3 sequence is CASSRDRTQETQYF. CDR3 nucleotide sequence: TGTGCCAGCTCCCGGGACAGGACCCAAGAGACCCAGTACTTC.

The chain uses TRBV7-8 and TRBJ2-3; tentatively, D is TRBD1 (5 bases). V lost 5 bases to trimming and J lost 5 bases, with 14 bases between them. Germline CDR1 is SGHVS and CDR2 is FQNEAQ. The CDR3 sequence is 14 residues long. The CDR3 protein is CASSLLGVLDTQYF. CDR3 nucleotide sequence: TGTGCCAGCAGCCTATTAGGGGTGCTAGATACGCAGTATTTT.

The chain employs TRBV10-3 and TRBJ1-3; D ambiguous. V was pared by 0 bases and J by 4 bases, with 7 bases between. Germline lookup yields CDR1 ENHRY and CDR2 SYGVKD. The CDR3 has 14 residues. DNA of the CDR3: TGTGCCATCAGTGAGTCCCGAGGGGGAAACACCATATATTTT. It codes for CAISESRGGNTIYF.

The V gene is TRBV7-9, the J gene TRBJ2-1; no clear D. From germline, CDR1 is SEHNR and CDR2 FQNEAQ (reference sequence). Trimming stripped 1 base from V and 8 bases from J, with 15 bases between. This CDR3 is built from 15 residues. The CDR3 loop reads CASSLESWPGYEQFF. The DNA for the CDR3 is TGTGCCAGCAGCTTAGAATCGTGGCCAGGCTATGAGCAGTTCTTC.

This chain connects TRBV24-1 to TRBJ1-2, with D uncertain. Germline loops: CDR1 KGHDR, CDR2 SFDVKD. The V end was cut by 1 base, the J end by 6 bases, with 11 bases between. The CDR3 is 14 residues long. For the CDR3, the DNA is TGTGCCACCAGTGATTTAAGGCAGGCCGATGGCTACACCTTC. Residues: CATSDLRQADGYTF.

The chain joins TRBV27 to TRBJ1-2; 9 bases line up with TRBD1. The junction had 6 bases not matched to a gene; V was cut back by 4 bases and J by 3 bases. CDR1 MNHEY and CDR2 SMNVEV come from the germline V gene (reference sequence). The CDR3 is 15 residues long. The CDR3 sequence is CASSSPGTGYYGYTF. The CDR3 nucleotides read TGTGCCAGCAGTTCCCCCGGGACAGGGTACTATGGCTACACCTTC.

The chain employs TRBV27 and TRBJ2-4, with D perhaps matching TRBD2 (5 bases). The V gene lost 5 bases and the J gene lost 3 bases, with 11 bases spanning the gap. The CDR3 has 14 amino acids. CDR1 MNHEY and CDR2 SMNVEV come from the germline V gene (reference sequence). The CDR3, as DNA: TGTGCCAGCAGTCCTCGGGGTATCAAAAACATTCAGTACTTC. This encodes CASSPRGIKNIQYF.

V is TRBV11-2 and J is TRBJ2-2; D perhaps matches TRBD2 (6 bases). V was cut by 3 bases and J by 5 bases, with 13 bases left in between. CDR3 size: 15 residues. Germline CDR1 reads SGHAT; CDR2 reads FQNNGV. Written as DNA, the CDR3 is TGTGCCAGCAGCTTCCGGGAGATCGGGACCGGGGAGCTGTTTTTT. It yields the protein CASSFREIGTGELFF.

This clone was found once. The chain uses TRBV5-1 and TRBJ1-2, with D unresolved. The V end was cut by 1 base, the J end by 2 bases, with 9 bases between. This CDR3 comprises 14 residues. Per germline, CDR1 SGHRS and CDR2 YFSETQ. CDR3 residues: CASSLSTVNYGYTF. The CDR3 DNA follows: TGCGCCAGCAGCTTGTCCACGGTGAACTATGGCTACACCTTC.

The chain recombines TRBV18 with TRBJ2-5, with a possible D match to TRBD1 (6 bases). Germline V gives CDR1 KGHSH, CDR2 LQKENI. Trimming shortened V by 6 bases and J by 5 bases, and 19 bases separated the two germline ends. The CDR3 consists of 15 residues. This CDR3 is CASSTPSQGWETQYF. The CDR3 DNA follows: TGTGCCAGCTCTACCCCCTCGCAGGGGTGGGAGACCCAGTACTTC.

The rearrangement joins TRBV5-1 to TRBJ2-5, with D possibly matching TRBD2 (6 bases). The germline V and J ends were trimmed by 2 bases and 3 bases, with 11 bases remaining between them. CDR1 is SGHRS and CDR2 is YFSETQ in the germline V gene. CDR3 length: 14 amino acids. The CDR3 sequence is CASSLGGAEETQYF. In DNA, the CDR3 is TGCGCCAGCAGCTTAGGAGGGGCAGAAGAGACCCAGTACTTC.

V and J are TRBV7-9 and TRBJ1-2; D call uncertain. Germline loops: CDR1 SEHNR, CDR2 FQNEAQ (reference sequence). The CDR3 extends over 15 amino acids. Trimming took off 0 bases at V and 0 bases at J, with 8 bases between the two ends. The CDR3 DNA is TGTGCCAGCAGCTTAGCGGCGGCAGCTAACTATGGCTACACCTTC. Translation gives CASSLAAAANYGYTF.

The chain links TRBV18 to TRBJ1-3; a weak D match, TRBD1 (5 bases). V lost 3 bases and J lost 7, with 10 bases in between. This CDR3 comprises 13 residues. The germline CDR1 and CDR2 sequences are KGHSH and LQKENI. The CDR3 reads CASSPFRANTIYF. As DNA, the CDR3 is TGTGCCAGCTCACCCTTCAGGGCCAACACCATATATTTT. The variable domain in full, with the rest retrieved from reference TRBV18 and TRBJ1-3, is NAGVMQNPRHLVRRRGQEARLRCSPMKGHSHVYWYRQLPEEGLKFMVYLQKENIIDESGMPKERFSAEFPKEGPSILRIQQVVRGDSAAYFCASSPFRANTIYFGEGSWLTVV.

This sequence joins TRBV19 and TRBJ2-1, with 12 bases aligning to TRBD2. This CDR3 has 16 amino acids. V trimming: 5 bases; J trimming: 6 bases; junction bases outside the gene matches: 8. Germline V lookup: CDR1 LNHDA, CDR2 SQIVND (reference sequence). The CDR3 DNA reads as TGTGCCAGTAGTGCGACTAGCGGGGGCGTTCTCAATGAGCAGTTCTTC. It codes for CASSATSGGVLNEQFF.

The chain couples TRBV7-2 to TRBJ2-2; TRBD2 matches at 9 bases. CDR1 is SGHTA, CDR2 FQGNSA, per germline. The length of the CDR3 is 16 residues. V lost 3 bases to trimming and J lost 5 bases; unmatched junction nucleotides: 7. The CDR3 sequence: CASSFSGSGFTGELFF. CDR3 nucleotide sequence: TGTGCCAGCAGCTTTAGCGGGAGTGGGTTTACCGGGGAGCTGTTTTTT.